The rows below give T cell receptor beta chains drawn from one sample of a study of blood T cells in healthy people across ages. TCRdb fed the 5' RACE reads into MiXCR, producing one record per CDR3 protein. The table shows 1.5 million to 1.8 million distinct CDR3 sequences, with roughly 43% occurring only once. The sequenced sample was blood. These receptors were obtained from a woman aged 18 to 35 in good health. Both conserved end residues are part of each CDR3. The order of the fields is D gene, clone size, V gene, J gene, CDR3 DNA, CDR3 protein. A D gene is named only where the DNA matches it firmly. A clone size is listed for some rows: how often the clone was seen (once, few, many), or a class if it is expanded.

-	once	TRBV5-5	TRBJ2-6	TGTGCCAGCAGCCGTACCCAGGAATCTGGGGCCAACGTCCTGACTTTC	CASSRTQESGANVLTF
-	-	TRBV4-3	TRBJ2-6	TGCGCCAGCAGCCCTTCCCGACGGTGGAACTCTGGGGCCAACGTCCTGACTTTC	CASSPSRRWNSGANVLTF
-	-	TRBV3-1	TRBJ2-3	TGTGCCAGCAGCCAGGCTCTAGCGCGGAGCACAGATACGCAGTATTTT	CASSQALARSTDTQYF
-	few	TRBV2	TRBJ2-7	TGTGCCAGCAGTGATTGGGTTCCCTACGAGCAGTACTTC	CASSDWVPYEQYF
-	-	TRBV12-3/TRBV12-4	TRBJ2-7	TGTGTCAGCACCGCAGGCCCCTACGAGCAGTACTTC	CVSTAGPYEQYF
TRBD1	-	TRBV12-3/TRBV12-4	TRBJ2-7	TGTGCCAGCAGCCACGGGACAGGGCTGTCCTACGAGCAGTACTTC	CASSHGTGLSYEQYF
TRBD1	-	TRBV2	TRBJ1-5	TGTGCCAGCAGCAAACAGGGGGCAGGCAATCAGCCCCGGCATTTT	CASSKQGAGNQPRHF
-	-	TRBV4-3	TRBJ1-2	TGCGCCAGCAGCCAAGAACGAGGGGATGGCTACACCTTC	CASSQERGDGYTF
TRBD1	-	TRBV4-3	TRBJ2-7	TGCGCCAGCAGCCAGACCAACTTGGGACAGAGAGACAATGAGCAGTACTTC	CASSQTNLGQRDNEQYF
TRBD2	few	TRBV5-1	TRBJ2-1	TGCGCCAGCAGCTTTGCGGGGGGCATGTTGGGCAATGAGCAGTTCTTC	CASSFAGGMLGNEQFF
-	-	TRBV6-6	TRBJ2-7	TGTGCCAGCGTAGGTGGGTGGAGCTCCGAGCAGTACTTC	CASVGGWSSEQYF
-	few	TRBV7-3	TRBJ2-7	TGTGCCAGCAGCTACCCGGGCCTAGCCCTAACCTACGAGCAGTACTTC	CASSYPGLALTYEQYF
-	-	TRBV6-2/TRBV6-3	TRBJ1-6	TGTGCCAGCTGCCTCGGACAGTCCTATAATTCACCCCTCCACTTT	CASCLGQSYNSPLHF
-	few	TRBV4-3	TRBJ2-2	TGCGCCAGCAGCCGGGTCGTGGGCACGATCGGGGAGCTGTTTTTT	CASSRVVGTIGELFF
-	few	TRBV13	TRBJ1-6	TGTGCCAGCAGGTGGGGGCGAAGCTCCTATAATTCACCCCTCCACTTT	CASRWGRSSYNSPLHF
-	-	TRBV6-2/TRBV6-3	TRBJ2-7	TGTGCCAGCAGTTACTTACTCCTTCGGGGGTCCTCCTACGAGCAGTACTTC	CASSYLLLRGSSYEQYF
TRBD2	-	TRBV7-9	TRBJ2-1	TGTGCCAGCAGCTTAGTTCCAGCGGGGAATTACAATGAGCAGTTCTTC	CASSLVPAGNYNEQFF
-	few	TRBV10-3	TRBJ2-1	TGTGCCATCAGTGAAACAGGCAGGAGCTCCTACAATGAGCAGTTCTTC	CAISETGRSSYNEQFF
TRBD1	-	TRBV5-5	TRBJ1-5	TGTGCCAGCAGCTACGGGACAGCATATCAGCCCCAGCATTTT	CASSYGTAYQPQHF
-	-	TRBV7-2	TRBJ1-6	TGTGCCAGCAGCTTAGGGGCCTATAATCCACCCCTCCACTTT	CASSLGAYNPPLHF
-	-	TRBV6-6	TRBJ2-7	TGTGCCAGCAGTTACGCCGGACTATCGAGCTCCTACGAGCAGTACTTC	CASSYAGLSSSYEQYF
TRBD1	-	TRBV7-2	TRBJ1-1	TGTGCCAGCAGCTACGGGACAGCGAGGAACACTGAAGCTTTCTTT	CASSYGTARNTEAFF
TRBD2	-	TRBV20-1	TRBJ2-1	TGCGGTTCGGGACTAGCGGGAGGAGGGTCGAGCTACAATGAGCAGTTCTTC	CGSGLAGGGSSYNEQFF
-	few	TRBV28	TRBJ2-7	TGTGCCAGCAGAACCCCCGGGACCTCTTACGAGCAGTACTTC	CASRTPGTSYEQYF
-	few	TRBV9	TRBJ1-2	TGTGTCAGCAGGTCTGGGGGCCATGGCTACACCTTC	CVSRSGGHGYTF
-	few	TRBV12-3/TRBV12-4	TRBJ1-2	TGTGCCAGCACCCCACTCCGGCTCGGCTATGGCTACACCTTC	CASTPLRLGYGYTF
-	few	TRBV12-3/TRBV12-4	TRBJ1-5	TGTGCCAGCAGTTCCTCCGATAGCAATCAGCCCCAGCATTTT	CASSSSDSNQPQHF
TRBD1	-	TRBV5-5	TRBJ1-2	TGTGCCAGCAGCTTGGCAGGACAGGAGGTTTGGAATGGCTACACCTTC	CASSLAGQEVWNGYTF
-	few	TRBV6-2/TRBV6-3	TRBJ2-3	TGTGCCAGCAGTTACTCGATTTGGGACGTCGTCACGCAGTATTTT	CASSYSIWDVVTQYF
-	-	TRBV12-3/TRBV12-4	TRBJ2-1	TGTGCCAGCAGCCCAATTACAGGTAGCTACAATGAGCAGTTCTTC	CASSPITGSYNEQFF
-	once	TRBV20-1	TRBJ2-7	TGCAGTGCTCCCCCCCTCAGCGACGAGCAGTACTTC	CSAPPLSDEQYF
TRBD2	-	TRBV20-1	TRBJ2-3	TGCAGTGCTAGAGCTCTCCTAGCGGGGGGGCCGACAGATACGCAGTATTTT	CSARALLAGGPTDTQYF
TRBD1	-	TRBV28	TRBJ1-4	TGTGCCAGCCGACAGGGGGCTAGATTTGAAAAACTGTTTTTT	CASRQGARFEKLFF
TRBD2	-	TRBV4-1	TRBJ2-7	TGCGCCAGCAGCCATAGCGGGTCCAACGAGCAGTACTTC	CASSHSGSNEQYF
-	-	TRBV5-6	TRBJ2-5	TGTGCCAGCAGCCTCCCGGGGAGATACAATGAGCAGTACTTC	CASSLPGRYNEQYF
-	-	TRBV6-1	TRBJ2-1	TGTGCCAGCAGGATGGACAGCTCCTACAATGAGCAGTTCTTC	CASRMDSSYNEQFF
-	-	TRBV20-1	TRBJ2-5	TGCAGTGCTAATCCGGGACCGGCCCAAGAGACCCAGTACTTC	CSANPGPAQETQYF
-	few	TRBV30	TRBJ2-3	TGTGCCTGGAGTGTTTTCGGGACAGCCCGGGAGGCAGATACGCAGTATTTT	CAWSVFGTAREADTQYF
TRBD1	-	TRBV12-3/TRBV12-4	TRBJ1-5	TGTGCCAGCAGACCCGGGACAGGGGGCTATCAGCCCCAGCATTTT	CASRPGTGGYQPQHF
TRBD2	few	TRBV28	TRBJ2-7	TGTGCCTCCTCAGGGAGGGGACGCCCCTACGAGCAGTACTTC	CASSGRGRPYEQYF
TRBD1	few	TRBV7-9	TRBJ2-7	TGTGCCAGCAGTGCGGACAGGCAGGGCCCCTACGAGCAGTACTTC	CASSADRQGPYEQYF
-	few	TRBV12-3/TRBV12-4	TRBJ2-3	TGTGCCAGCAGTTTTGTGGGAGGCCCTCCAGATACGCAGTATTTT	CASSFVGGPPDTQYF
-	-	TRBV27	TRBJ1-2	TGTGCCAGCAGCCCACGAGGACCAGCTCTCTATGGCTACACCTTC	CASSPRGPALYGYTF
-	-	TRBV12-3/TRBV12-4	TRBJ2-7	TGTGCCAGCAGTTTTCCACCGGGTGGGGAATCCTACGAGCAGTACTTC	CASSFPPGGESYEQYF
TRBD1	few	TRBV27	TRBJ2-7	TGTGCCAGCAGTTTATTTCTCGGACAGGGGGTCGGCGAGCAGTACTTC	CASSLFLGQGVGEQYF
-	few	TRBV29-1	TRBJ1-2	TGCAGCGTTGAAGTTGTAACTGGGGGCTACACCTTC	CSVEVVTGGYTF
-	few	TRBV27	TRBJ1-6	TGTGCCAGCAGCCCCCCGGAAAGTTATAATTCACCCCTCCACTTT	CASSPPESYNSPLHF
TRBD2	-	TRBV27	TRBJ2-5	TGTGCCAGCAGTTTAGCAGCGGGAGTCAGCAATGAGCAGTACTTC	CASSLAAGVSNEQYF
-	few	TRBV7-2	TRBJ2-5	TGTGCCAGCAGCTTATACGTCCCCGGCGGAGAGACCCAGTACTTC	CASSLYVPGGETQYF
-	-	TRBV27	TRBJ2-3	TGTGCCAGCAGCTGGGGGCTAGCCACAGATACGCAGTATTTT	CASSWGLATDTQYF
TRBD1	once	TRBV20-1	TRBJ2-7	TGCAGTGCCCATGGACAGGGGAACTCCTACGAGCAGTACTTC	CSAHGQGNSYEQYF
TRBD2	few	TRBV28	TRBJ2-5	TGTGCCAGCAGTCTTCTAGCGGGACGGGAGACCCAGTACTTC	CASSLLAGRETQYF
TRBD1	-	TRBV4-1	TRBJ2-7	TGCGCCAGCAGCGGCCGGGACAGGGGCCCCTACGAGCAGTACTTC	CASSGRDRGPYEQYF
TRBD2	many	TRBV2	TRBJ2-3	TGTGCCAGCAGACGACTAGCGGGGCGCACAGATACGCAGTATTTT	CASRRLAGRTDTQYF
TRBD1	-	TRBV12-3/TRBV12-4	TRBJ2-7	TGTGCCAGCAGTGCGGGGACAGGGGGATTGAAGTACGAGCAGTACTTC	CASSAGTGGLKYEQYF
TRBD1	few	TRBV7-9	TRBJ1-1	TGTGCCAGCAGCTCAAACAGGGGAAAGGCATCGAACACTGAAGCTTTCTTT	CASSSNRGKASNTEAFF
-	-	TRBV28	TRBJ2-7	TGTGCCAGCAATCCAGGGGACACCTACGAGCAGTACTTC	CASNPGDTYEQYF
-	-	TRBV7-4	TRBJ1-5	TGTGCCATCAACCCTGCGGGGGACGCCGCCCAGCCCCAGCATTTT	CAINPAGDAAQPQHF
-	-	TRBV2	TRBJ2-1	TGTGCCAGCAGTACCCAGGGGGGCCTCCGCAATGAGCAGTTCTTC	CASSTQGGLRNEQFF